One and the same sample provided the 23 T cell receptor beta chains below, sequenced in a study of blood T cell repertoires in COVID-19. Libraries were prepared by immunoSEQ multiplex PCR; TCRdb keeps only in-frame clonotypes and omits some of them. Of about 210,000 clones listed, approximately 84% are singletons. The sequenced material came from peripheral blood. The receptors here all came from a woman between 50 and 59 years old with active or convalescent COVID-19.

This chain connects TRBV5-1 to TRBJ1-2; possibly TRBD1 for D (5 bases). Trimming took 5 bases from V and 7 from J, leaving 12 bases between them. This CDR3 contains 12 residues. Germline CDR1 is SGHRS and CDR2 is YFSETQ. The CDR3 protein is CASRDQGSGYTF. CDR3 DNA: TGCGCCAGCAGAGATCAGGGAAGTGGCTACACCTTC.

This chain uses TRBV5-1 with TRBJ2-7; 10 bases map to TRBD1. CDR3 length: 14 residues. V shed 7 bases, J shed 5 bases, and the junction held 9 bases outside the gene matches. The germline CDR1 and CDR2 sequences are SGHRS and YFSETQ. CDR3 loop: CASQPGQGYNEQYF. CDR3 coding DNA: TGCGCCAGCCAGCCGGGACAGGGGTATAACGAGCAGTACTTC.

This chain joins TRBV5-6 and TRBJ2-2, with TRBD2 as a possible D gene (5 bases). Trimming removed 1 base at V and 4 bases at J, with 17 bases between. The CDR3 consists of 17 residues. Germline values: CDR1 SGHDT, CDR2 YYEEEE. CDR3 coding DNA: TGTGCCAGCAGCTTGAACGGGGATTCGCGCCGCACCGGGGAGCTGTTTTTT. Its translation: CASSLNGDSRRTGELFF.

The chain recombines TRBV10-3 with TRBJ2-2; D might be TRBD2 (6 bases). Trimming removed 3 bases at V and 8 bases at J, with 16 bases between. Germline V CDR1 and CDR2: ENHRY, SYGVKD. CDR3 size: 15 residues. The CDR3 reads CAISDPRDSRGELFF. The CDR3 bases are TGTGCCATCAGTGACCCCCGGGACTCCAGAGGGGAGCTGTTTTTT.

This clone is a singleton in its sample. The CDR3 here is CATSRDSSGQETQYF. CDR3 sequence (DNA): TGTGCCACCAGCAGAGATAGTAGCGGTCAAGAGACCCAGTACTTC. V is TRBV15 and J is TRBJ2-5; TRBD2 might be the D (6 bases). Germline CDR1 reads LNHNV; CDR2 reads YYDKDF (reference sequence). The V end lost 0 bases, the J end lost 2 bases, and 10 bases lay between the germline ends. The CDR3 length is 15 residues.

This chain joins TRBV5-6 and TRBJ2-4, with 10 nucleotides matching TRBD2. With V trimmed by 0 bases and J by 1 base, 1 base remained unmatched. Per the germline V gene, CDR1 is SGHDT and CDR2 is YYEEEE. There are 16 residues in the CDR3. The CDR3 sequence is CASSLELAGAKNIQYF. The CDR3 nucleotides are TGTGCCAGCAGCTTGGAACTAGCGGGGGCCAAAAACATTCAGTACTTC.

The DNA for the CDR3 is TGTGCCAGCAGCTCCCTGGGGCCAAACAATGAGCAGTTCTTC. Translation: CASSSLGPNNEQFF. The chain links TRBV7-3 to TRBJ2-1, with a weak D call TRBD1 (5 bases). V was shortened by 4 bases and J by 5 bases, with 12 bases between the two germline ends. The CDR3 runs to 14 residues. Germline V CDR1 and CDR2: SGHTA, FQGTGA.

V usage is TRBV19 and J usage is TRBJ2-2, with D maybe TRBD2 (5 bases). V was trimmed by 5 bases and J by 1 base, leaving 14 bases between them. CDR1 is LNHDA and CDR2 is SQIVND in the germline V gene (reference sequence). The length of the CDR3 is 16 residues. CDR3 sequence (DNA): TGTGCCAGTAGTCCCAAAGGACTTTTGAACACCGGGGAGCTGTTTTTT. Translated: CASSPKGLLNTGELFF.

The CDR3 DNA sequence: TGTGCCACCAGCCGCTCTGGGGTAGCGGCGATCGAGCAGTACTTC. It is translated as CATSRSGVAAIEQYF. The rearrangement links TRBV15 to TRBJ2-7, with D tentatively TRBD2 (6 bases). CDR3 length equals 15 residues. Trimming removed 5 bases from V and 6 bases from J, with 20 bases in between. The germline V gene encodes CDR1 LNHNV and CDR2 YYDKDF (reference sequence).

Points on this clone: Other DNA sequences in the sample encode the same CDR3. The CDR3 DNA follows: TGCGCCAGCAGCTTGACGGAGGACGAGCAGTACTTC. Translated: CASSLTEDEQYF. This sequence joins TRBV5-1 and TRBJ2-7; a weak D match, TRBD2 (5 bases). The length of the CDR3 is 12 residues. The V and J ends lost 1 base and 5 bases respectively, with 7 bases between them. In germline, CDR1 is SGHRS, CDR2 YFSETQ.

The chain has TRBV29-1 and TRBJ1-1; D gene unclear. The CDR3 length is 13 residues. CDR1 SQVTM and CDR2 ANQGSEA come from the germline V gene. Between the trimmed V and J ends, which lost 7 bases and 3 bases, there was a span of 15 bases. CDR3 loop: CSAQGRDDTEAFF. In nucleotides, the CDR3 is TGCAGCGCCCAAGGACGGGATGACACTGAAGCTTTCTTT.

The chain is built from TRBV24-1 and TRBJ1-3, with 8 bases aligning to TRBD1. The V segment lost 10 bases and the J segment 4 bases; nucleotides outside the gene matches: 2. Per germline, CDR1 KGHDR and CDR2 SFDVKD. This CDR3 region has 12 residues. In nucleotides, the CDR3 is TGTGCCACGGACAGGGAGGGAAACACCATATATTTT. This gives the protein CATDREGNTIYF.

The table lists this clone with a count of one. V is TRBV3-1 (or the pseudogene TRBV3-2) and J is TRBJ2-7, with 10 bases aligning to TRBD1. The CDR3 sequence is 15 residues long. Looked up from germline, CDR1 is LGHDT and CDR2 is YNNKEL (reference sequence). The trim removed 4 bases at V and 5 bases at J, leaving 8 bases unmatched. CDR3 DNA sequence: TGTGCCAGCAGCCCCCGACGGACAGGGGGAAACGAGCAGTACTTC. Its translation is CASSPRRTGGNEQYF.

The chain uses TRBV14 and TRBJ1-4, with 9 bases that match TRBD1. Losses at the gene ends were 5 bases for V and 7 bases for J; bases not matched to a gene: 8. CDR3 length equals 15 residues. The germline gives CDR1 SGHDN, CDR2 FVKESK. The DNA of the CDR3 is TGTGCCAGCAGCTTCTACAGGGGGCGCGCTGAAAAACTGTTTTTT. It translates to CASSFYRGRAEKLFF.

The chain employs TRBV7-2 and TRBJ2-3; 14 positions match TRBD2. V shed 3 bases and J 2 bases; nucleotides not matched to a gene: 7. In germline, CDR1 is SGHTA, CDR2 FQGNSA. The CDR3 has 18 amino acids. CDR3: CASSFGLAGGRDTDTQYF. The CDR3 DNA is TGTGCCAGCAGCTTCGGACTAGCGGGGGGAAGGGACACAGATACGCAGTATTTT.

This sequence joins TRBV2 and TRBJ1-4, with D possibly matching TRBD1 (6 bases). Between the trimmed V and J ends, which lost 3 bases and 14 bases, there was a span of 22 bases. Germline CDR1 and CDR2: SNHLY and FYNNEI. CDR3 size: 15 residues. In nucleotides, the CDR3 is TGTGCCAGCAGTGATACGACAGGACCTTCAGGGAAGCTGTTTTTT. Encoded protein: CASSDTTGPSGKLFF. Full variable domain (outside the CDR3, taken from reference TRBV2 and TRBJ1-4): EPEVTQTPSHQVTQMGQEVILRCVPISNHLYFYWYRQILGQKVEFLVSFYNNEISEKSEIFDDQFSVERPDGSNFTLKIRSTKLEDSAMYFCASSDTTGPSGKLFFGSGTQLSVL.

V and J are TRBV7-9 and TRBJ1-2; 8 bases map to TRBD1. This CDR3 has 15 amino acids. Germline V gene sequence: CDR1 SEHNR, CDR2 FQNEAQ (reference sequence). The junction had 9 bases not matched to a gene; V was cut back by 5 bases and J by 4 bases. The CDR3 nucleotides read TGTGCCAGCAGCGTGACAGGGGCCGCGGGCTATGGCTACACCTTC. This encodes CASSVTGAAGYGYTF. Based on the CDR3 plus reference TRBV7-9 and TRBJ1-2, the full variable domain is DTGVSQNPRHKITKRGQNVTFRCDPISEHNRLYWYRQTLGQGPEFLTYFQNEAQLEKSRLLSDRFSAERPKGSFSTLEIQRTEQGDSAMYLCASSVTGAAGYGYTFGSGTRLTVV.

The rearrangement joins TRBV28 to TRBJ1-1; 9 bases line up with TRBD1. V lost 6 bases, J lost 5 bases, and 4 bases stayed unmatched. This CDR3 has 13 amino acids. Germline CDR1 MDHEN, CDR2 SYDVKM. As DNA, the CDR3 is TGTGCCAGCAGCGGACAGGGGAGGACTGAAGCTTTCTTT. Translated: CASSGQGRTEAFF.

The chain couples TRBV10-1 to TRBJ2-1; the match to TRBD1 covers 7 bases. V gave up 0 bases and J gave up 15 bases; unmatched junction bases: 11. The CDR3 spans 14 residues. Germline lookup yields CDR1 WNHNN and CDR2 SYGVQD (reference sequence). DNA of the CDR3: TGCGCCAGCAGTGAGTCCCCGACAGGGCTATCACCGTTCTTC. It encodes CASSESPTGLSPFF.

CDR3 sequence: CASWAGGSGNTIYF. DNA for the CDR3: TGTGCCAGCTGGGCCGGGGGCTCTGGAAACACCATATATTTT. The J gene is TRBJ1-3, the V gene TRBV5-5; maybe TRBD1 (5 bases). Trimming took 7 bases from V and 0 from J, leaving 11 bases between them. From germline, CDR1 is SGHKS and CDR2 YYEKEE (reference sequence). This CDR3 comprises 14 residues.

The chain has TRBV20-1 and TRBJ1-5; D unresolved. Deletions cut 3 bases from V and 3 bases from J, with 9 bases between. This CDR3 comprises 13 residues. From germline, CDR1 is DFQATT and CDR2 SNEGSKA (reference sequence). This chain's CDR3 is CSASRSTNQPQHF. DNA of the CDR3: TGCAGTGCTAGTCGCAGTACCAATCAGCCCCAGCATTTT.

This chain links TRBV4-1 with TRBJ1-1, with a weak D call TRBD1 (5 bases). CDR1 and CDR2 from the germline V gene are MGHRA and YSYEKL. V lost 1 base to trimming and J lost 2 bases, with 14 bases between them. The CDR3 loop spans 16 amino acids. The CDR3 region is CASSQGTMGLNTEAFF. Here the CDR3 DNA reads TGCGCCAGCAGCCAAGGGACCATGGGACTTAACACTGAAGCTTTCTTT.

The rearrangement uses TRBV5-1 and TRBJ2-5; 8 bases agree with TRBD2. V shed 7 bases and J 3 bases; nucleotides not matched to a gene: 11. The CDR3 is 15 residues long. Germline V gene sequence: CDR1 SGHRS, CDR2 YFSETQ. The CDR3 sequence is CASSRASGWEETQYF. In nucleotides, the CDR3 is TGCGCCAGCTCGCGCGCTAGCGGGTGGGAAGAGACCCAGTACTTC.